A single sample gave rise to the 9 T cell receptor beta chains below, sequenced in a study of blood T cell repertoires in COVID-19 (dated by TCRdb to 2020 to 2022). Receptor libraries were prepared by the immunoSEQ multiplex PCR assay. In TCRdb, the immuneACCESS table is reduced to in-frame sequences with V and J assigned. These tables do not hold every clone; where another copy was compared, an unresolved V gene accounts for under half, and the others remain unexplained. In all, the sample holds just over 250,000 clones, and about 89% of those were seen once. The top ten clonotypes cover around 2.5% of the sample. Sequencing used peripheral blood. These receptors originate from a woman aged 50 to 60 with acute or convalescent COVID-19.

The chain combines TRBV5-1 with TRBJ2-5, with 12 bases that match TRBD2. This CDR3 spans 15 amino acids. Germline CDR1 SGHRS, CDR2 YFSETQ. V dropped 1 base and J dropped 5; count of bases not matched to a gene: 3. The CDR3 protein is CASSLTLAGGETQYF. In nucleotides, the CDR3 is TGCGCCAGCAGCTTGACCCTAGCGGGAGGGGAGACCCAGTACTTC.

The rearrangement links TRBV6-5 to TRBJ1-1, with D unclear. CDR1 and CDR2 (germline): MNHEY, SVGAGI. The length of the CDR3 is 15 residues. The V gene lost 6 bases and the J gene lost 0 bases, with 14 bases spanning the gap. Here the CDR3 reads CASREERVMNTEAFF. DNA of the CDR3: TGTGCCAGCAGGGAGGAAAGAGTTATGAACACTGAAGCTTTCTTT.

Concerning this clone: Other nucleotide sequences in the sample specify the same CDR3. The J gene is TRBJ2-1, the V gene TRBV3-1 (or the pseudogene TRBV3-2); 9 nucleotides match TRBD1. The CDR3 is 15 amino acids. Trimming at V came to 3 bases and at J to 4 bases, leaving 4 bases not matched to a gene. Germline-derived CDR1 and CDR2 are LGHDT and YNNKEL (reference sequence). The chain's CDR3 is CASSQWDRVYNEQFF. The CDR3 DNA reads TGTGCCAGCAGCCAGTGGGACAGGGTATACAATGAGCAGTTCTTC.

The rearrangement links TRBV28 to TRBJ1-6; the match to TRBD1 covers 8 bases. The CDR3 runs 14 residues. Per germline, CDR1 MDHEN and CDR2 SYDVKM. V was clipped by 6 bases and J by 8 bases; unmatched bases: 6. CDR3 amino acids: CASSSGTGDSPLHF. CDR3 nucleotides: TGTGCCAGCAGCTCCGGGACAGGAGATTCACCCCTCCACTTT.

V is TRBV4-1 and J is TRBJ1-2; unclear D gene. The V end was cut by 8 bases, the J end by 8 bases, with 24 bases between. This CDR3 region has 15 residues. In germline, CDR1 is MGHRA, CDR2 YSYEKL. As DNA, the CDR3 is TGCGCCAGCCATCGCGGGCCCCACCTCCCTAGCGGCTACACCTTC. It translates to CASHRGPHLPSGYTF.

The chain employs TRBV18 and TRBJ1-6, with TRBD1 matching 12 bases. There are 16 residues in the CDR3. Germline CDR1 reads KGHSH; CDR2 reads LQKENI. With V trimmed by 2 bases and J by 7 bases, 3 bases remained unmatched. As DNA, the CDR3 is TGTGCCAGCTCACCAACCGGGACAGGGGGCAATTCACCCCTCCACTTT. This gives the protein CASSPTGTGGNSPLHF.

The chain carries TRBV18 and TRBJ2-3; tentative D call: TRBD2 (5 bases). This CDR3 comprises 15 residues. With 3 bases removed from V and 4 bases from J, the gap between germline ends came to 14 bases. Germline V gene sequence: CDR1 KGHSH, CDR2 LQKENI. The CDR3 sequence: CASSPPPAGADTQYF. In DNA, the CDR3 is TGTGCCAGCTCACCCCCCCCCGCCGGGGCAGATACGCAGTATTTT. Full variable domain (outside the CDR3, taken from reference TRBV18 and TRBJ2-3): NAGVMQNPRHLVRRRGQEARLRCSPMKGHSHVYWYRQLPEEGLKFMVYLQKENIIDESGMPKERFSAEFPKEGPSILRIQQVVRGDSAAYFCASSPPPAGADTQYFGPGTRLTVL.

This chain links TRBV5-1 with TRBJ1-1, with TRBD1 matching over 7 bases. CDR3 length equals 15 residues. CDR1 SGHRS and CDR2 YFSETQ come from the germline V gene. The V and J ends lost 2 bases and 1 base, in that order; junction bases with no gene match: 5. Here the CDR3 reads CASSLQGQANTEAFF. CDR3 DNA sequence: TGCGCCAGCAGCTTACAAGGACAGGCGAACACTGAAGCTTTCTTT. The whole variable domain, remainder taken from reference TRBV5-1 and TRBJ1-1, is KAGVTQTPRYLIKTRGQQVTLSCSPISGHRSVSWYQQTPGQGLQFLFEYFSETQRNKGNFPGRFSGRQFSNSRSEMNVSTLELGDSALYLCASSLQGQANTEAFFGQGTRLTVV.

This clone was detected once. The genes are TRBV5-1 and TRBJ1-2; 9 bases are shared with TRBD1. Germline trimming cut 4 bases from V and 8 bases from J; bases unmatched to any gene: 9. Germline-derived CDR1 and CDR2 are SGHRS and YFSETQ. CDR3 length: 14 residues. The CDR3 protein is CASSPDRGNGGYTF. The CDR3 nucleotides are TGCGCCAGCAGCCCCGACAGGGGGAACGGGGGCTACACCTTC.